The T cell receptor (beta chain) described here comes from a study of technical replicates of blood from several donors. Generated by immunoSEQ multiplex PCR, the TCRdb table keeps only in-frame clones and is missing some. The sample lists some 71,000 clones, approximately 97% seen once, with about 0.29% in the top ten. Germline CDR1 is SGHVS and CDR2 is FQNEAQ. Trimming removed 1 base from V and 0 bases from J, with 7 bases in between. This CDR3 has 15 residues. The clonotype comes from a human donor in good health. The sample consisted of T cells isolated from PBMCs. The chain couples TRBV7-8 to TRBJ1-3, with no clear D. The CDR3 DNA reads TGTGCCAGCAGCTTAGAGAGGGACTCTGGAAACACCATATATTTT. Protein sequence: CASSLERDSGNTIYF.